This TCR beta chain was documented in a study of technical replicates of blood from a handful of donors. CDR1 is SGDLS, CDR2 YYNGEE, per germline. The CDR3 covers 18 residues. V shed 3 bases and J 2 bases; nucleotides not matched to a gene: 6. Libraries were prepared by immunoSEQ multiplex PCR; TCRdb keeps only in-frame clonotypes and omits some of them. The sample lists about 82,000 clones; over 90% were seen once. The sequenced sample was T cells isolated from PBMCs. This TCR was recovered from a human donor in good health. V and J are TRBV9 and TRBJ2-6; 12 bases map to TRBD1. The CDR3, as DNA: TGTGCCAGCAGCGGGGGACAGGGGGCAGTAGCTGGGGCCAACGTCCTGACTTTC. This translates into CASSGGQGAVAGANVLTF.